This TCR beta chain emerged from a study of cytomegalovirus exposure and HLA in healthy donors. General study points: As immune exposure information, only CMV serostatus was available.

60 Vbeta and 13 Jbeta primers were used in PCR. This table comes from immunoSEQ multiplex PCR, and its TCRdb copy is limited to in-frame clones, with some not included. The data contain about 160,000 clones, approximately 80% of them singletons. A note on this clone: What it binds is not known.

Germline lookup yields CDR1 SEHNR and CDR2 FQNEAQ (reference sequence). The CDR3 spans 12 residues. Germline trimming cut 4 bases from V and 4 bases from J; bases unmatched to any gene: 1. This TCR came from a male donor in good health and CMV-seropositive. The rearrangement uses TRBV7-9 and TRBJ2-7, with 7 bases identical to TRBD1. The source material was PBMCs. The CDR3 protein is CASSSTGYEQYF. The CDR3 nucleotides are TGTGCCAGCAGCTCGACAGGGTACGAGCAGTACTTC.